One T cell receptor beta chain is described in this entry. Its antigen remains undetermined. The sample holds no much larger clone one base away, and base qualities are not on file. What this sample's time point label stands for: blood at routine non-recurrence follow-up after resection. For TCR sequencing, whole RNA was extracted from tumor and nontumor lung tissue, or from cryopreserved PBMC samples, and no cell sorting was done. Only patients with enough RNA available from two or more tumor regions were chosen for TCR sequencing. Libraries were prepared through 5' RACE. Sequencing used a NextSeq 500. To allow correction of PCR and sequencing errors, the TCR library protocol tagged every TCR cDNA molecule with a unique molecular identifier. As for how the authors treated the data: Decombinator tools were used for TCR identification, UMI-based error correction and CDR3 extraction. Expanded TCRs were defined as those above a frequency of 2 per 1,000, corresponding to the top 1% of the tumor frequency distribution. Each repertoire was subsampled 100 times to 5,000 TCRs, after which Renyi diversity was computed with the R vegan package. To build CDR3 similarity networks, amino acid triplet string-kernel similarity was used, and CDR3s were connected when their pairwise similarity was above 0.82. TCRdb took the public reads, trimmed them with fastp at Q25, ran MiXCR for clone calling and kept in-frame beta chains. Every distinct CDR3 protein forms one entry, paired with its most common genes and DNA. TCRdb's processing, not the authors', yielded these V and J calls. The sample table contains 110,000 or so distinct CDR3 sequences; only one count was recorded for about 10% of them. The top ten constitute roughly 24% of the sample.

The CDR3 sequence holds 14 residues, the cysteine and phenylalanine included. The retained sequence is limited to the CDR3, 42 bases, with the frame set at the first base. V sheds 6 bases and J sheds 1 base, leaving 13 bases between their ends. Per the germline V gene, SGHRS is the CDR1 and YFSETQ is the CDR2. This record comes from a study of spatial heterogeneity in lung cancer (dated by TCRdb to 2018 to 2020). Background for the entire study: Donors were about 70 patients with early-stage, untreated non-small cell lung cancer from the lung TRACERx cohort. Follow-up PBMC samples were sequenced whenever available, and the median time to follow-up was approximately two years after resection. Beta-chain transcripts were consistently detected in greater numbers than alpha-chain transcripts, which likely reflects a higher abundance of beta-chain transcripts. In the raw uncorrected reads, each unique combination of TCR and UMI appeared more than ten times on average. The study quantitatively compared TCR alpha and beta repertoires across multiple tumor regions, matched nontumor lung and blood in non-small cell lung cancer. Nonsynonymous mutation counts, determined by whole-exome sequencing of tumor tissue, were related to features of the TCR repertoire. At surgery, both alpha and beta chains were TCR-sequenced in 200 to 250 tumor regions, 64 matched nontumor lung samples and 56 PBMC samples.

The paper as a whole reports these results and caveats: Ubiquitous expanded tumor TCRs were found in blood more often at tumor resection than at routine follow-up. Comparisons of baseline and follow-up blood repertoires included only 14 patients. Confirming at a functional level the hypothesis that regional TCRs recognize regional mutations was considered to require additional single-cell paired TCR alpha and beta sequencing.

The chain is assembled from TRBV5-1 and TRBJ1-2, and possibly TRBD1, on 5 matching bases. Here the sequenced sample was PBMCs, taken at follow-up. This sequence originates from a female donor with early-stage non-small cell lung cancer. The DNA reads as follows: TGCGCCAGCAACCGGGACGGGAGTAACTATGGCTACACCTTC. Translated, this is CASNRDGSNYGYTF.